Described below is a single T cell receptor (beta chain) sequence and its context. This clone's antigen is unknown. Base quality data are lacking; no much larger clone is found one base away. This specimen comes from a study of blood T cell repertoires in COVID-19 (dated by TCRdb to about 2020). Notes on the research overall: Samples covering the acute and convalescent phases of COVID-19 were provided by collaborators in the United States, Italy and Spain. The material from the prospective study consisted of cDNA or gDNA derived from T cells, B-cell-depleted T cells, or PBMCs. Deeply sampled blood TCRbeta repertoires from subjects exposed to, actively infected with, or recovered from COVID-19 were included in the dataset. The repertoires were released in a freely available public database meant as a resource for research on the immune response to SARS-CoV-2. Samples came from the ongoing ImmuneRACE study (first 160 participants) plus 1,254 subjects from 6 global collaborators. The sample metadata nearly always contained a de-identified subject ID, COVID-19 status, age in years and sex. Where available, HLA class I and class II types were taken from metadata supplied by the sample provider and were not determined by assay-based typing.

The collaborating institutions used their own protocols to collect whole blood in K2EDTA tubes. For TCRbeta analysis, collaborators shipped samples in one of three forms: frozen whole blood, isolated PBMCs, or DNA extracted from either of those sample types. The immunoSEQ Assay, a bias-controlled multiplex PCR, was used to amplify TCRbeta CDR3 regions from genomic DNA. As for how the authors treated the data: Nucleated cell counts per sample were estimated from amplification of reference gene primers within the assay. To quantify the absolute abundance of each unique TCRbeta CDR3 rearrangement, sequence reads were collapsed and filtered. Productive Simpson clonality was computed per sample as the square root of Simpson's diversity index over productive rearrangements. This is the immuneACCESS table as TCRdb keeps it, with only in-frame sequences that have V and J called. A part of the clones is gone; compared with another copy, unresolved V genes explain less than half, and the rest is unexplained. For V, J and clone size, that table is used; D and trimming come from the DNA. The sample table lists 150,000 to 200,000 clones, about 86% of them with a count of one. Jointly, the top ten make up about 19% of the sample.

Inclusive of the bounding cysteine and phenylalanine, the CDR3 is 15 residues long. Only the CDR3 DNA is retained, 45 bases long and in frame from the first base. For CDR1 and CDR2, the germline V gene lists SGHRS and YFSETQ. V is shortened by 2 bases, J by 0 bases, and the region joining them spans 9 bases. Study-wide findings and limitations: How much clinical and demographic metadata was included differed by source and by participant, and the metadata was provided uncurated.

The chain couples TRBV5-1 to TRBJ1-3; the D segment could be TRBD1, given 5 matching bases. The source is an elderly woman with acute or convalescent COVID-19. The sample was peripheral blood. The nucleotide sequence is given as TGCGCCAGCAGCTTATCAGGGATCTCTGGAAACACCATATATTTT. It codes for CASSLSGISGNTIYF.